The present T cell receptor (beta chain) was sequenced within a study of Ad26.COV2.S vaccination and SARS-CoV-2 variants. Notes on the study in general: Placebo recipients had lower spike-specific TCR breadth than vaccine recipients. Similar non-spike TCR breadth was observed in recipients of vaccine and of placebo.

TCRdb keeps only in-frame clones here, not all; method: immunoSEQ multiplex PCR. This sample carries some 370,000 clones, 80% to 90% of them seen once, and the ten largest clones take around 7.3%. Remarks on this clone: The antigen is not known.

As to treatment: some 20 received Ad26.COV2.S at low or high dose, single or two shots; 5 received placebo; per-sample allocation not given. Samples were taken on day 63 after the first vaccine or placebo injection. The input for sequencing was peripheral blood, taken in a trial of Ad26.COV2.S vaccine versus placebo. The sequence was collected from a person between 18 and 65 years old who received the Ad26.COV2.S COVID-19 vaccine or a placebo.

CDR3 in DNA: TGTGCCAGCAGCGTGCTAAGCCCCGACAGGGGGCCTGCCTACGAGCAGTACTTC. Protein: CASSVLSPDRGPAYEQYF. The rearrangement joins TRBV9 to TRBJ2-7; TRBD1 matches 10 bases. Germline V gene sequence: CDR1 SGDLS, CDR2 YYNGEE. The CDR3 sequence is 18 residues long. The J segment lost 2 bases and the V segment lost 2 bases, leaving 13 bases of the junction unmatched.